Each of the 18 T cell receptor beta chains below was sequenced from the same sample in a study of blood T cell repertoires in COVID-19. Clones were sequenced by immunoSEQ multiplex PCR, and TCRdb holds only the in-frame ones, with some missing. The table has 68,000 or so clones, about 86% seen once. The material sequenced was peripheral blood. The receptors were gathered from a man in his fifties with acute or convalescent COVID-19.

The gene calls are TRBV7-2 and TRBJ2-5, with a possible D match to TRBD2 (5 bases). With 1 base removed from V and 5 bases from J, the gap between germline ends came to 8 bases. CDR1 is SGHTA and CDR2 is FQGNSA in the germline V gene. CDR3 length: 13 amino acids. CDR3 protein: CASSLGSGETQYF. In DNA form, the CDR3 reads TGTGCCAGCAGCTTAGGGTCGGGGGAGACCCAGTACTTC.

CDR3 nucleotides: TGTGCCAGCAGTTACCCCGGACTAGCGGGACCCACAGATACGCAGTATTTT. As protein: CASSYPGLAGPTDTQYF. The chain joins TRBV11-2 to TRBJ2-3; TRBD2 aligns across 12 bases. In germline, CDR1 is SGHAT, CDR2 FQNNGV. The ends lost 6 bases at V and 2 bases at J; junction bases unmatched: 9. The CDR3 loop spans 17 amino acids.

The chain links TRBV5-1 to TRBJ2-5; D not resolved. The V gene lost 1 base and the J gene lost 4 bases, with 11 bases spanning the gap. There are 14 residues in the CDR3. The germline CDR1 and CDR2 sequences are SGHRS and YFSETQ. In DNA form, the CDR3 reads TGCGCCAGCAGCTTGTCAGGAACGCTAGAGACCCAGTACTTC. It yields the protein CASSLSGTLETQYF.

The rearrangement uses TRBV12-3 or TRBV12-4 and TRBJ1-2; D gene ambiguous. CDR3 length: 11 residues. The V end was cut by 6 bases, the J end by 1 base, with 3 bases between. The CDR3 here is CASSNNYGYTF. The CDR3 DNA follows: TGTGCCAGCAGCAATAACTATGGCTACACCTTC.

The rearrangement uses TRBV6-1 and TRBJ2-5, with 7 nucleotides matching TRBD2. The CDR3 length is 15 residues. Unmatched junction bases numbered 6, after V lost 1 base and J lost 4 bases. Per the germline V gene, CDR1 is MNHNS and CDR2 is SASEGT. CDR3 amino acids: CASSEGTSHGETQYF. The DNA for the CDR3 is TGTGCCAGCAGTGAAGGGACTAGTCATGGAGAGACCCAGTACTTC.

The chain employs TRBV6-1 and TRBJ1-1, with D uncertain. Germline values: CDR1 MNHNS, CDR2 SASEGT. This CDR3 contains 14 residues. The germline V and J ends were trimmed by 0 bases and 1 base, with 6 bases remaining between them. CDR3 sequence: CASSEALRNTEAFF. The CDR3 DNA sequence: TGTGCCAGCAGTGAAGCGCTTAGGAACACTGAAGCTTTCTTT.

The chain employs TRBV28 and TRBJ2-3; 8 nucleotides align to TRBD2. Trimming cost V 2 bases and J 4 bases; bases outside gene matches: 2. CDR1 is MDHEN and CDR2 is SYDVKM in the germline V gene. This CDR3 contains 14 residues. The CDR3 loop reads CASSLTAGADTQYF. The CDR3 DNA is TGTGCCAGCAGTTTAACAGCGGGAGCAGATACGCAGTATTTT.

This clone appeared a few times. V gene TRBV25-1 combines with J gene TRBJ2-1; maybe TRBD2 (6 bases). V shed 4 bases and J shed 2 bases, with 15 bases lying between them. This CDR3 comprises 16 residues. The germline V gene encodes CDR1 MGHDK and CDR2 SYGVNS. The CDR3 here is CASSASGLLTYNEQFF. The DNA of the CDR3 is TGTGCCAGCAGTGCCTCGGGACTCCTTACCTACAATGAGCAGTTCTTC.

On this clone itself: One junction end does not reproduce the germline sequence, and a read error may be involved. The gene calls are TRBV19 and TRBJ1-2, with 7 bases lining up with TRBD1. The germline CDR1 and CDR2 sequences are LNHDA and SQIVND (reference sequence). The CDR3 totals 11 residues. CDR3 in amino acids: CASSMTGPTHF. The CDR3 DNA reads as TGTGCCAGTAGTATGACAGGGCCAACCCACTTC.

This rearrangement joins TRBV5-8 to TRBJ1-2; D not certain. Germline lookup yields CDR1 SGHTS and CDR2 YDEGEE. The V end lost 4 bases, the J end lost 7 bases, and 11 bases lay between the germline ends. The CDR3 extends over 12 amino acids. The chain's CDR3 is CASSNWGAGYTF. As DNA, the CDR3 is TGTGCCAGCAGCAACTGGGGAGCTGGCTACACCTTC.

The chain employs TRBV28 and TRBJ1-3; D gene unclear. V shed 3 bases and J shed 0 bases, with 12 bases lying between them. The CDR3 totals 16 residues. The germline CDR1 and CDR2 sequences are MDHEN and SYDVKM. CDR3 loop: CASSFNRQYSGNTIYF. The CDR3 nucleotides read TGTGCCAGCAGTTTTAACCGTCAGTACTCTGGAAACACCATATATTTT. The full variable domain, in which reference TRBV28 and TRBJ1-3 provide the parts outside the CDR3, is DVKVTQSSRYLVKRTGEKVFLECVQDMDHENMFWYRQDPGLGLRLIYFSYDVKMKEKGDIPEGYSVSREKKERFSLILESASTNQTSMYLCASSFNRQYSGNTIYFGEGSWLTVV.

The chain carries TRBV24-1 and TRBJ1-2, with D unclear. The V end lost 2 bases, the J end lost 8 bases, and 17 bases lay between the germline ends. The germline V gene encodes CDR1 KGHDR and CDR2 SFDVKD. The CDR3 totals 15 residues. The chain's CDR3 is CATSDSGIVLRGYTF. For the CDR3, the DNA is TGTGCCACCAGTGATTCGGGGATTGTTCTCAGGGGCTACACCTTC.

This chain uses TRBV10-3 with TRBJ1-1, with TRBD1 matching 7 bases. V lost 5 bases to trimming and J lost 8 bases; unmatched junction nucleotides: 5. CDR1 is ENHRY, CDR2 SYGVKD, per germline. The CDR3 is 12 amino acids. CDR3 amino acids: CAISRDSLEAFF. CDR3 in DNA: TGTGCCATCAGTAGGGACAGTCTAGAAGCTTTCTTT.

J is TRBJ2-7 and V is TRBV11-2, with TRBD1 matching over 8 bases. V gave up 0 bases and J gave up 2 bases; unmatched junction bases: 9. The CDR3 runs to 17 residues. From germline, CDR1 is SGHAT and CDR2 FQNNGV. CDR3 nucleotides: TGTGCCAGCAGCTTAGATCCCCCCAGGGGGCTCCCCTACGAGCAGTACTTC. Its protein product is CASSLDPPRGLPYEQYF.

CDR3 region: CASSSNRAHPTYEQYF. In nucleotides, the CDR3 is TGTGCCAGCAGCAGCAACAGGGCGCACCCTACCTACGAGCAGTACTTC. The chain links TRBV7-9 to TRBJ2-7, with D maybe TRBD1 (6 bases). From germline, CDR1 is SEHNR and CDR2 FQNEAQ (reference sequence). The CDR3 spans 16 residues. V was trimmed by 5 bases and J by 2 bases, leaving 19 bases between them. Variable domain in full (rest from reference TRBV7-9 and TRBJ2-7): DTGVSQNPRHKITKRGQNVTFRCDPISEHNRLYWYRQTLGQGPEFLTYFQNEAQLEKSRLLSDRFSAERPKGSFSTLEIQRTEQGDSAMYLCASSSNRAHPTYEQYFGPGTRLTVT.

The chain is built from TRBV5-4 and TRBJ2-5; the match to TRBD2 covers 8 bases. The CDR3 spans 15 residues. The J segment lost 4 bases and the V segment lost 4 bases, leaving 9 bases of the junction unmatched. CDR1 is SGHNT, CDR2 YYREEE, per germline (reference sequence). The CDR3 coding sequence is TGTGCCAGCAGCGGGGGACTAGTGGGCGGAGAGACCCAGTACTTC. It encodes CASSGGLVGGETQYF.

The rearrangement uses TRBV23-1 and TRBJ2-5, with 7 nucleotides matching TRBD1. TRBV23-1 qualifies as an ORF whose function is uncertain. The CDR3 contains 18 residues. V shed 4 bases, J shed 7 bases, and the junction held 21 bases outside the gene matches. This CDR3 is CASSLYTGTAKHPGTQYF. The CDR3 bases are TGCGCCAGCAGTCTCTATACCGGGACAGCCAAACATCCTGGGACCCAGTACTTC.

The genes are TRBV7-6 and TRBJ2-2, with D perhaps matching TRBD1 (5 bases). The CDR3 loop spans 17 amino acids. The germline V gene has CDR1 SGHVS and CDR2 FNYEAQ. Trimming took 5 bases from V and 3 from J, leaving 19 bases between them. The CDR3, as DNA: TGTGCCAGCAGCCCCTTCTCGGACAAACCCTACACCGGGGAGCTGTTTTTT. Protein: CASSPFSDKPYTGELFF.